The clone carrying this TCR beta chain was picked up a small number of times. Its antigen is currently unknown. The germline V gene has CDR1 DFQATT and CDR2 SNEGSKA (reference sequence). The CDR3 covers 13 residues. V gave up 3 bases and J gave up 1 base, with 9 bases separating them. The data belong to a study of identical twins. Study-level results: Invariant MAIT and iNKT cells are populations that could partly confound zero-insertion analyses. Insertion counts were lower in abundant cord blood beta clonotypes, a trend that memory repertoires did not show.

After template switching added a universal primer site, the resulting cDNA carried unique molecular identifiers. One entry per CDR3 protein results from TCRdb running MiXCR on the 5' RACE reads. This sample has 1,800,000 or so distinct CDR3 sequences; 25% to 35% occur once, and the top ten carry around 0.3%. The TCR comes from a newborn girl in good health. The chain uses TRBV20-1 and TRBJ2-5, with D maybe TRBD2 (6 bases). Material: cord blood. CDR3 in DNA: TGCAGTGCTAGCGGGGAGGTCCAAGAGACCCAGTACTTC. Its protein product is CSASGEVQETQYF.